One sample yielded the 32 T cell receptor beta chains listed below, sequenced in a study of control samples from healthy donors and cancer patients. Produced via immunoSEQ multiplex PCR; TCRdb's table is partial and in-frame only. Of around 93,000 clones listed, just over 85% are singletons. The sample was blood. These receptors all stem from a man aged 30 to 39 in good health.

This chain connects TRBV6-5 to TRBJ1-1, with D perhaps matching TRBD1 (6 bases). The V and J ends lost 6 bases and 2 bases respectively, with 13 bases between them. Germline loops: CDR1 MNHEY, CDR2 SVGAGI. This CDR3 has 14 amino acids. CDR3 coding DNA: TGTGCCAGCAGCCTGGGACACTTAAACACTGAAGCTTTCTTT. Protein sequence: CASSLGHLNTEAFF.

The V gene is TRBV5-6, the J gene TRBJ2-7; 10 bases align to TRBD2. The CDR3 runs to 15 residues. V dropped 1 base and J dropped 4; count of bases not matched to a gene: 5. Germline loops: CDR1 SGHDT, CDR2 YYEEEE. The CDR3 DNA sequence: TGTGCCAGCAGCTTGAGGCTAGCGGGAGTATACGAGCAGTACTTC. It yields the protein CASSLRLAGVYEQYF.

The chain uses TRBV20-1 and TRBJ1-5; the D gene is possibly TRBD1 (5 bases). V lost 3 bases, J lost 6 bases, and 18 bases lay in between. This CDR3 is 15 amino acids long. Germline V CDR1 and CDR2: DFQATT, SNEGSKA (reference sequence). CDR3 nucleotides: TGCAGTGCTAGTCCCCAGGGCTACGGGTTTCAGCCCCAGCATTTT. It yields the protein CSASPQGYGFQPQHF.

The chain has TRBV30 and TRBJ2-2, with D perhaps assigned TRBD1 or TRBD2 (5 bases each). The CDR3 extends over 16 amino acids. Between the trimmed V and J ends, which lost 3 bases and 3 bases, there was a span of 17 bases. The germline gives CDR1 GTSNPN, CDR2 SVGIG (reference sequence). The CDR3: CAWSPGLIGDTGELFF. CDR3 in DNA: TGTGCCTGGAGCCCGGGGCTGATCGGAGACACCGGGGAGCTGTTTTTT.

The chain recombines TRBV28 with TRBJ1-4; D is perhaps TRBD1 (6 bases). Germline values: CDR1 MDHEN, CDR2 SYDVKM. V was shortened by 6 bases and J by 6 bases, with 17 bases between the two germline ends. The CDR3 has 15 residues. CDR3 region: CASRPERGLYEKLFF. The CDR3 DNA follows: TGTGCCAGCAGGCCGGAGAGGGGGTTATATGAAAAACTGTTTTTT. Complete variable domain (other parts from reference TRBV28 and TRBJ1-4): DVKVTQSSRYLVKRTGEKVFLECVQDMDHENMFWYRQDPGLGLRLIYFSYDVKMKEKGDIPEGYSVSREKKERFSLILESASTNQTSMYLCASRPERGLYEKLFFGSGTQLSVL.

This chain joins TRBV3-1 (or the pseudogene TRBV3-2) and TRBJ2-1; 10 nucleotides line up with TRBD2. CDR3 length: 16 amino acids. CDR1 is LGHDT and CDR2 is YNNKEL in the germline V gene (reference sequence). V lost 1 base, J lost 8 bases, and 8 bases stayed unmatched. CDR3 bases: TGTGCCAGCAGCCAAGGTACAGCGGGAGGGCCCTATGAGCAGTTCTTC. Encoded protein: CASSQGTAGGPYEQFF.

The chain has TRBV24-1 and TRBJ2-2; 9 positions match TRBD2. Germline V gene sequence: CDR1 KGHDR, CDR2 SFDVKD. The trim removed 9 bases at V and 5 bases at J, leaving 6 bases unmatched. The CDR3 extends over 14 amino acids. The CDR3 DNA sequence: TGTGCCACCGGGCTAGCGGGACGTACCGGGGAGCTGTTTTTT. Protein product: CATGLAGRTGELFF.

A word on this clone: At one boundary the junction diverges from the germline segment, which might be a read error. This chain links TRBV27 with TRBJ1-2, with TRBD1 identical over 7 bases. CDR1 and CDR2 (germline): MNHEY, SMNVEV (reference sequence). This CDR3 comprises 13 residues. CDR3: CTSSQTGNYGYTF. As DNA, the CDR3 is TGTACCAGCAGTCAGACAGGGAACTATGGCTACACCTTC.

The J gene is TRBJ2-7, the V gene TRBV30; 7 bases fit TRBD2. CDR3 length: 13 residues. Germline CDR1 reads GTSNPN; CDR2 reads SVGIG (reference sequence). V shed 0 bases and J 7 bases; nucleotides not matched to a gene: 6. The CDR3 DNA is TGTGCCTGGAGTGTTTGGCCAGCGGGGGAGCAGTACTTC. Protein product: CAWSVWPAGEQYF.

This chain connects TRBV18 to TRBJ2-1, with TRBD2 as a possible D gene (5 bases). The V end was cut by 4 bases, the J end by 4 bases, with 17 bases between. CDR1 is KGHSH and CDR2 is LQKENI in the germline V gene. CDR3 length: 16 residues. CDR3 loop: CASSLNIYREYNEQFF. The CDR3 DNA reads TGTGCCAGCTCACTGAATATTTACCGGGAATACAATGAGCAGTTCTTC.

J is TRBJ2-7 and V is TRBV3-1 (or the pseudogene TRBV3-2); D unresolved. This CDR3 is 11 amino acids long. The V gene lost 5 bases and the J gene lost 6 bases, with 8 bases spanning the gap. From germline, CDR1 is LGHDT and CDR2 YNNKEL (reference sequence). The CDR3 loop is CASSSAAEQYF. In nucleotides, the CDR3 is TGTGCCAGCAGCTCGGCGGCCGAGCAGTACTTC.

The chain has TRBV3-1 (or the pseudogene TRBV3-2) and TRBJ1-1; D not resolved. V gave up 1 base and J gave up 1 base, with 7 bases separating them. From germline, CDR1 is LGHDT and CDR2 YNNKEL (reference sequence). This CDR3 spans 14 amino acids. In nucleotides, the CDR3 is TGTGCCAGCAGCCAAGGTTTTTCGAACACTGAAGCTTTCTTT. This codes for CASSQGFSNTEAFF.

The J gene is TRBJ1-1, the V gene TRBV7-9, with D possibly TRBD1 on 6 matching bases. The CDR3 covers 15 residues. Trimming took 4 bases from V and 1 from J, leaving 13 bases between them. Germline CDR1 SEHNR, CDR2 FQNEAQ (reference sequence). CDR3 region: CASSSTSRGNTEAFF. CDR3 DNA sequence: TGTGCCAGCAGCTCCACGAGCAGGGGGAACACTGAAGCTTTCTTT.

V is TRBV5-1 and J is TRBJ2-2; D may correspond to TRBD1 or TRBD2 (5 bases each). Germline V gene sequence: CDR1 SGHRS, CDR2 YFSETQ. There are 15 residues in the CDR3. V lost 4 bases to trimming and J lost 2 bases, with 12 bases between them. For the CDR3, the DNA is TGCGCCAGCAGCGAGGGGACGGGAAACACCGGGGAGCTGTTTTTT. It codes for CASSEGTGNTGELFF.

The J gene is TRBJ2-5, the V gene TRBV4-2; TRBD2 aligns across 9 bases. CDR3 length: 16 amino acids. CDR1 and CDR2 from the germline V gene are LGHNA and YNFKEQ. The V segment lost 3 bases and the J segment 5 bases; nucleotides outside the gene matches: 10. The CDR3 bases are TGTGCCAGCAGCCAGGTTAGCGGGAGAGGTGAGGAGACCCAGTACTTC. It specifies CASSQVSGRGEETQYF.

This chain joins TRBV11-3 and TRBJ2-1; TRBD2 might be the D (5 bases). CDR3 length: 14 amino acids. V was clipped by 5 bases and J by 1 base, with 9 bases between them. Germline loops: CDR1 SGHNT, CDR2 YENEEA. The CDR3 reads CASSQRTSYNEQFF. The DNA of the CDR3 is TGTGCCAGCAGCCAAAGGACTTCCTACAATGAGCAGTTCTTC.

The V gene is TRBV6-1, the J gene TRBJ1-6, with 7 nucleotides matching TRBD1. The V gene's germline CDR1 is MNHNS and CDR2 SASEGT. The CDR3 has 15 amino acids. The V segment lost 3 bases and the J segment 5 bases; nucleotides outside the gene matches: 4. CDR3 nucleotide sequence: TGTGCCAGCAGTGATAGGCAGGGGGATAATTCACCCCTCCACTTT. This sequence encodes CASSDRQGDNSPLHF.

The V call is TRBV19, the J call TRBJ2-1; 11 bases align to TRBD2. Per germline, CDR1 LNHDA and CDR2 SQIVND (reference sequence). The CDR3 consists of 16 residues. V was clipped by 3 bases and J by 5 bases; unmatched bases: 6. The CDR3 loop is CASSITGGLADNEQFF. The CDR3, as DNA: TGTGCCAGTAGTATCACTGGGGGACTAGCGGACAATGAGCAGTTCTTC.

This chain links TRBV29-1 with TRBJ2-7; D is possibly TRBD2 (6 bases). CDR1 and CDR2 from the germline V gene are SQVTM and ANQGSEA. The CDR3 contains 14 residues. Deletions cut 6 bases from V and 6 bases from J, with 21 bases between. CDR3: CSVNTGTQQAEQYF. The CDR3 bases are TGCAGCGTGAATACCGGGACTCAACAGGCCGAGCAGTACTTC.

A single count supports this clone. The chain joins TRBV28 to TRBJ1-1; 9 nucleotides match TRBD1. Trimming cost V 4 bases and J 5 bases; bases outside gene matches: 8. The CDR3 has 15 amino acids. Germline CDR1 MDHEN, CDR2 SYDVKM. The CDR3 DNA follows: TGTGCCAGCAGTTCGTACGGGACAGGGTATACTGAAGCTTTCTTT. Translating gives CASSSYGTGYTEAFF.

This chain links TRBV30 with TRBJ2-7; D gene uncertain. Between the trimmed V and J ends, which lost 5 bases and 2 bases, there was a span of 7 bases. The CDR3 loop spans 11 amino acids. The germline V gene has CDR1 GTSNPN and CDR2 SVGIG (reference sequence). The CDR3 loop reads CAWGRTYEQYF. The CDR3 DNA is TGTGCCTGGGGGCGGACCTACGAGCAGTACTTC. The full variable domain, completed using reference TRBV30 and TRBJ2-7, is SQTIHQWPATLVQPVGSPLSLECTVEGTSNPNLYWYRQAAGRGLQLLFYSVGIGQISSEVPQNLSASRPQDRQFILSSKKLLLSDSGFYLCAWGRTYEQYFGPGTRLTVT.

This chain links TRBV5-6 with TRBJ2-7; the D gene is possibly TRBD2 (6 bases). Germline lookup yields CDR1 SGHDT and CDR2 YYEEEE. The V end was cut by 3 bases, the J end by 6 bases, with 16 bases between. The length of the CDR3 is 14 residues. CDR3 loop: CASSWGVPRGEQYF. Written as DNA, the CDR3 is TGTGCCAGCAGCTGGGGGGTTCCCCGGGGCGAGCAGTACTTC.

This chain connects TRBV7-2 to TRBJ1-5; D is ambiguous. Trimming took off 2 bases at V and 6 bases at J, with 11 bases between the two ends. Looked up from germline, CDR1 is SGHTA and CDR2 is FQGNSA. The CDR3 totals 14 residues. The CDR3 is CASSLSPSLQPQHF. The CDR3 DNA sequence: TGTGCCAGCAGCTTAAGCCCCTCTCTTCAGCCCCAGCATTTT.

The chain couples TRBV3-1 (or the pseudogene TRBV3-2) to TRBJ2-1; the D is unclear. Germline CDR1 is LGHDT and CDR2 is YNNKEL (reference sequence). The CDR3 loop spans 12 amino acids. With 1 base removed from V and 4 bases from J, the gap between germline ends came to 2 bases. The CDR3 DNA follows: TGTGCCAGCAGCCAAGGATACAATGAGCAGTTCTTC. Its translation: CASSQGYNEQFF.

In nucleotides, the CDR3 is TGTGCCTCAGGGAGTTTCGATTACGAGCAGTACTTC. Translated: CASGSFDYEQYF. The chain recombines TRBV7-2 with TRBJ2-7; D might be TRBD1 or TRBD2, each matching 5 bases. Germline V gene data show CDR1 as SGHTA and CDR2 as FQGNSA. This CDR3 is built from 12 residues. The V gene lost 11 bases and the J gene lost 4 bases, with 15 bases spanning the gap.

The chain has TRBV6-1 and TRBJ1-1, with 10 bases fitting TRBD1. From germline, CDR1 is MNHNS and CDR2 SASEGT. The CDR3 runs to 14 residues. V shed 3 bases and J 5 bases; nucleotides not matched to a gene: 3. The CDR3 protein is CASSEGDRGTEAFF. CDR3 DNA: TGTGCCAGCAGTGAGGGGGACAGGGGTACTGAAGCTTTCTTT.

For the CDR3, the DNA is TGTGCCAGCAGTTTAAAAAGGGTACATGGCAATCAGCCCCAGCATTTT. Its protein is CASSLKRVHGNQPQHF. The chain is built from TRBV28 and TRBJ1-5; D gene ambiguous. Trimming took 2 bases from V and 2 from J, leaving 13 bases between them. The germline V gene encodes CDR1 MDHEN and CDR2 SYDVKM. The CDR3 runs to 16 residues.

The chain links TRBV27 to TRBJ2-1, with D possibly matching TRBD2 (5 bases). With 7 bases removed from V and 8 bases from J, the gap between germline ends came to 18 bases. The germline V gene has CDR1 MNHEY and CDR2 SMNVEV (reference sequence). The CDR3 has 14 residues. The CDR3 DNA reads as TGTGCCAGCACAAGTCTCAGTCTTAGCGATGAGCAGTTCTTC. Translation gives CASTSLSLSDEQFF.

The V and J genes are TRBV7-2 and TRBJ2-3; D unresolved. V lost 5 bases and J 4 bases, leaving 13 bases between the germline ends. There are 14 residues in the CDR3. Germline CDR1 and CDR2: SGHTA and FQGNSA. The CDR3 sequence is CASSPVGIADTQYF. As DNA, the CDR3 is TGTGCCAGCAGCCCCGTGGGAATAGCAGATACGCAGTATTTT.

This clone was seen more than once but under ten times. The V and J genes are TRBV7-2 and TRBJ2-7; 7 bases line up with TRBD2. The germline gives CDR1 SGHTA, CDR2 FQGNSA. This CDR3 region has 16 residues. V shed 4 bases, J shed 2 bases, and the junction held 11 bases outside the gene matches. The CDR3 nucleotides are TGTGCCAGCAGCTCGGGGGGTTTAGCGGGCACCTACGAGCAGTACTTC. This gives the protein CASSSGGLAGTYEQYF. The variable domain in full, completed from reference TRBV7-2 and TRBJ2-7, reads GAGVSQSPSNKVTEKGKDVELRCDPISGHTALYWYRQSLGQGLEFLIYFQGNSAPDKSGLPSDRFSAERTGGSVSTLTIQRTQQEDSAVYLCASSSGGLAGTYEQYFGPGTRLTVT.

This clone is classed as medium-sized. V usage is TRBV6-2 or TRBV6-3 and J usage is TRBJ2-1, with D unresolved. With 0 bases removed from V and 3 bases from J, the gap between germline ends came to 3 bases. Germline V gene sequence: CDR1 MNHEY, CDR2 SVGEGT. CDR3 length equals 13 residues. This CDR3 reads CASSYSDYNEQFF. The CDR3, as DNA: TGTGCCAGCAGTTACTCGGACTACAATGAGCAGTTCTTC.

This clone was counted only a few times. CDR3 bases: TGTGCCTCAGGGGACCGATATAGCAATCAGCCCCAGCATTTT. Translating it yields CASGDRYSNQPQHF. This rearrangement joins TRBV6-6 to TRBJ1-5, with a tentative D call TRBD1 (6 bases). The CDR3 length is 14 residues. V was trimmed by 11 bases and J by 0 bases, leaving 14 bases between them. Per germline, CDR1 MNHNY and CDR2 SVGAGI (reference sequence).